Listed below are T cell receptor beta chains from one sample, sequenced in a study of T-cell memory formation after mild COVID-19. One entry per CDR3 protein results from TCRdb running MiXCR on the 5' RACE reads. The sample lists roughly 450,000 distinct CDR3 sequences, 15% to 20% occurring once. Sequences were obtained from PBMCs or a T cell subset sorted from them (not recorded which). The receptor set was obtained from an adult woman who had mild COVID-19 (a few samples of this study predate the infection). Cell type and time point are not known. Both conserved end residues are part of each CDR3. The D gene is left open where the match is weak. Clone sizes are given selectively: once, few, many, or a class where the clone is expanded.

abundance: .; j_gene: TRBJ1-2; d_gene: .; v_gene: TRBV5-1; CDR3aa: CASSLEGPQDPYGYTF; CDR3nt: TGCGCCAGCAGCTTGGAGGGGCCACAGGACCCCTATGGCTACACCTTC
abundance: few; j_gene: TRBJ2-7; d_gene: .; v_gene: TRBV6-5; CDR3aa: CASTHSGTASYEQYF; CDR3nt: TGTGCCAGCACCCATTCCGGGACGGCATCCTACGAGCAGTACTTC
abundance: .; j_gene: TRBJ2-3; d_gene: .; v_gene: TRBV3-1; CDR3aa: CASSQGVGRVTDTQYF; CDR3nt: TGTGCCAGCAGCCAAGGGGTTGGCAGGGTGACAGATACGCAGTATTTT
abundance: .; j_gene: TRBJ2-7; d_gene: TRBD1; v_gene: TRBV12-3/TRBV12-4; CDR3aa: CASSHRQTGRNYEQYF; CDR3nt: TGTGCCAGCAGTCACCGTCAGACAGGGCGCAACTACGAGCAGTACTTC
abundance: many; j_gene: TRBJ1-5; d_gene: .; v_gene: TRBV19; CDR3aa: CASSITRYGNQPQHF; CDR3nt: TGTGCCAGTAGTATAACCAGGTACGGCAATCAGCCCCAGCATTTT
abundance: few; j_gene: TRBJ2-1; d_gene: .; v_gene: TRBV4-1; CDR3aa: CASSRRLAYNEQFF; CDR3nt: TGCGCCAGCAGCCGCCGACTAGCCTACAATGAGCAGTTCTTC
abundance: once; j_gene: TRBJ1-1; d_gene: .; v_gene: TRBV5-1; CDR3aa: CASTPRPNTEAFF; CDR3nt: TGCGCCAGCACCCCTAGACCGAACACTGAAGCTTTCTTT
abundance: few; j_gene: TRBJ1-2; d_gene: .; v_gene: TRBV7-9; CDR3aa: CASSLGGYTF; CDR3nt: TGTGCCAGCAGCTTAGGGGGCTACACCTTC
abundance: few; j_gene: TRBJ2-7; d_gene: .; v_gene: TRBV3-1; CDR3aa: CASSQALVSYEQYF; CDR3nt: TGTGCCAGCAGCCAAGCATTAGTATCGTACGAGCAGTACTTC
abundance: .; j_gene: TRBJ2-2; d_gene: TRBD1; v_gene: TRBV6-5; CDR3aa: CASSKPGGSAGELFF; CDR3nt: TGTGCCAGCAGCAAACCAGGGGGCTCAGCCGGGGAGCTGTTTTTT
abundance: .; j_gene: TRBJ2-5; d_gene: TRBD1; v_gene: TRBV5-6; CDR3aa: CASSWTGSQETQYF; CDR3nt: TGTGCCAGCAGCTGGACAGGGTCCCAAGAGACCCAGTACTTC
abundance: .; j_gene: TRBJ2-1; d_gene: TRBD2; v_gene: TRBV11-2; CDR3aa: CASSPGTSGGAYEQFF; CDR3nt: TGTGCCAGCAGCCCCGGGACTAGCGGGGGGGCATATGAGCAGTTCTTC
abundance: .; j_gene: TRBJ1-5; d_gene: .; v_gene: TRBV7-2; CDR3aa: CASSLVSQGRGNQPQHF; CDR3nt: TGTGCCAGCAGCTTAGTCTCGCAGGGGCGCGGCAATCAGCCCCAGCATTTT
abundance: once; j_gene: TRBJ2-7; d_gene: TRBD2; v_gene: TRBV18; CDR3aa: CASSRSIAGGFYEQYF; CDR3nt: TGTGCCAGCTCACGATCGATAGCGGGGGGTTTCTACGAGCAGTACTTC
abundance: .; j_gene: TRBJ1-1; d_gene: .; v_gene: TRBV6-6; CDR3aa: CASSYSKGKTEAFF; CDR3nt: TGTGCCAGCAGTTACTCGAAGGGGAAGACTGAAGCTTTCTTT
abundance: .; j_gene: TRBJ1-4; d_gene: TRBD1; v_gene: TRBV5-6; CDR3aa: CASSQTGLREKLFF; CDR3nt: TGTGCCAGCAGCCAGACAGGGTTACGGGAAAAACTGTTTTTT
abundance: few; j_gene: TRBJ2-7; d_gene: .; v_gene: TRBV19; CDR3aa: CASKIFGDSYEQYF; CDR3nt: TGTGCCAGTAAGATCTTCGGGGATTCATACGAGCAGTACTTC
abundance: once; j_gene: TRBJ1-1; d_gene: TRBD1; v_gene: TRBV7-9; CDR3aa: CASSHQLGQGAENTEAFF; CDR3nt: TGTGCCAGCAGCCATCAGTTAGGACAGGGGGCAGAGAACACTGAAGCTTTCTTT
abundance: few; j_gene: TRBJ1-1; d_gene: .; v_gene: TRBV7-3; CDR3aa: CASSSQPGANTEAFF; CDR3nt: TGTGCCAGCAGCTCCCAACCCGGGGCCAACACTGAAGCTTTCTTT
abundance: .; j_gene: TRBJ2-5; d_gene: .; v_gene: TRBV20-1; CDR3aa: CSARDPFSGRGGETQYF; CDR3nt: TGCAGTGCTAGAGACCCATTTAGCGGAAGGGGAGGAGAGACCCAGTACTTC
abundance: .; j_gene: TRBJ2-2; d_gene: .; v_gene: TRBV20-1; CDR3aa: CSVGSLGELFF; CDR3nt: TGCAGTGTCGGGTCTCTCGGGGAGCTGTTTTTT
abundance: .; j_gene: TRBJ2-3; d_gene: TRBD2; v_gene: TRBV30; CDR3aa: CAWRGLAVTDTQYF; CDR3nt: TGTGCCTGGAGGGGACTAGCCGTCACAGATACGCAGTATTTT
abundance: few; j_gene: TRBJ1-5; d_gene: TRBD1; v_gene: TRBV25-1; CDR3aa: CASSGDRDDQPQHF; CDR3nt: TGTGCCAGCAGTGGGGACAGGGACGATCAGCCCCAGCATTTT
abundance: once; j_gene: TRBJ2-7; d_gene: .; v_gene: TRBV12-3/TRBV12-4; CDR3aa: CASSFWGNTYEQYF; CDR3nt: TGTGCCAGCAGTTTCTGGGGCAATACCTACGAGCAGTACTTC
abundance: .; j_gene: TRBJ2-3; d_gene: TRBD2; v_gene: TRBV29-1; CDR3aa: CSVLAGSSTDTQYF; CDR3nt: TGCAGCGTTTTAGCGGGATCGTCGACAGATACGCAGTATTTT
abundance: many; j_gene: TRBJ1-1; d_gene: TRBD1; v_gene: TRBV4-2; CDR3aa: CASSDRVNTEAFF; CDR3nt: TGTGCCAGCTCCGACAGGGTGAACACTGAAGCTTTCTTT
abundance: .; j_gene: TRBJ2-1; d_gene: .; v_gene: TRBV9; CDR3aa: CASSAGYMGLYNEQFF; CDR3nt: TGTGCCAGCAGCGCGGGTTACATGGGGCTGTACAATGAGCAGTTCTTC
abundance: few; j_gene: TRBJ2-2; d_gene: TRBD1; v_gene: TRBV9; CDR3aa: CASSVLGTGGLTGELFF; CDR3nt: TGTGCCAGCAGCGTACTGGGTACAGGGGGATTGACCGGGGAGCTGTTTTTT
abundance: .; j_gene: TRBJ1-2; d_gene: .; v_gene: TRBV5-6; CDR3aa: CASSLANQGTSYGYTF; CDR3nt: TGTGCCAGCAGCTTGGCCAACCAGGGAACAAGCTATGGCTACACCTTC
abundance: .; j_gene: TRBJ2-1; d_gene: .; v_gene: TRBV2; CDR3aa: CASSRRHEGQFF; CDR3nt: TGTGCCAGCTCCCGACGCCATGAGGGTCAGTTCTTC
abundance: few; j_gene: TRBJ2-1; d_gene: .; v_gene: TRBV27; CDR3aa: CASSPTRAGHSYNEQFF; CDR3nt: TGTGCCAGCAGTCCAACCAGGGCGGGGCATTCCTACAATGAGCAGTTCTTC
abundance: .; j_gene: TRBJ2-7; d_gene: TRBD2; v_gene: TRBV4-1; CDR3aa: CASSHPRASGEGYEQYF; CDR3nt: TGCGCCAGCAGCCACCCCCGCGCTAGCGGGGAGGGCTACGAGCAGTACTTC
abundance: .; j_gene: TRBJ2-1; d_gene: .; v_gene: TRBV20-1; CDR3aa: CSARSRDGYNEQFF; CDR3nt: TGCAGTGCCAGGTCCCGGGACGGATACAATGAGCAGTTCTTC
abundance: .; j_gene: TRBJ2-6; d_gene: TRBD2; v_gene: TRBV7-8; CDR3aa: CASSWRLAGTSGANVLTF; CDR3nt: TGTGCCAGCAGCTGGAGACTAGCGGGGACCTCTGGGGCCAACGTCCTGACTTTC
abundance: .; j_gene: TRBJ1-2; d_gene: .; v_gene: TRBV4-1; CDR3aa: CASSQDRGTGYGYTF; CDR3nt: TGCGCCAGCAGCCAAGATAGGGGGACTGGCTATGGCTACACCTTC
abundance: few; j_gene: TRBJ1-2; d_gene: TRBD1; v_gene: TRBV7-3; CDR3aa: CASSLKGQVNYGYTF; CDR3nt: TGTGCCAGCAGCTTAAAGGGACAGGTGAATTATGGCTACACCTTC
abundance: .; j_gene: TRBJ1-6; d_gene: TRBD1; v_gene: TRBV20-1; CDR3aa: CSARGTGDSPLHF; CDR3nt: TGCAGTGCTAGGGGGACAGGGGACTCACCCCTCCACTTT
abundance: many; j_gene: TRBJ2-5; d_gene: .; v_gene: TRBV2; CDR3aa: CASSEGAGAAWETQYF; CDR3nt: TGTGCCAGCAGTGAAGGCGCGGGGGCTGCTTGGGAGACCCAGTACTTC
abundance: few; j_gene: TRBJ1-1; d_gene: .; v_gene: TRBV4-1; CDR3aa: CASSQGVGGLNTEAFF; CDR3nt: TGCGCCAGCAGCCAAGGGGTGGGGGGGCTGAACACTGAAGCTTTCTTT
abundance: many; j_gene: TRBJ1-1; d_gene: .; v_gene: TRBV5-1; CDR3aa: CASSLDSPGSEAFF; CDR3nt: TGCGCCAGCAGCCTGGACAGTCCGGGTTCTGAAGCTTTCTTT
abundance: few; j_gene: TRBJ1-5; d_gene: .; v_gene: TRBV6-6; CDR3aa: CASLRGSNQPQHF; CDR3nt: TGTGCCAGCCTTAGGGGTAGCAATCAGCCCCAGCATTTT
abundance: .; j_gene: TRBJ1-1; d_gene: .; v_gene: TRBV4-3; CDR3aa: CASSRGLGVVTEAFF; CDR3nt: TGCGCCAGCAGCCGGGGCTTGGGGGTCGTAACTGAAGCTTTCTTT
abundance: .; j_gene: TRBJ2-3; d_gene: TRBD2; v_gene: TRBV20-1; CDR3aa: CSAKRGPSTDTQYF; CDR3nt: TGCAGTGCTAAGCGGGGTCCTAGCACAGATACGCAGTATTTT
abundance: once; j_gene: TRBJ2-5; d_gene: TRBD1; v_gene: TRBV15; CDR3aa: CATSGTGVSAQYF; CDR3nt: TGTGCCACCTCCGGGACAGGGGTCTCGGCCCAGTACTTC
abundance: .; j_gene: TRBJ2-7; d_gene: .; v_gene: TRBV6-6; CDR3aa: CASSTGLSVDEQYF; CDR3nt: TGTGCCAGCAGTACTGGACTCTCCGTCGACGAGCAGTACTTC
abundance: .; j_gene: TRBJ1-1; d_gene: .; v_gene: TRBV5-1; CDR3aa: CASSLEQGPLSAEAFF; CDR3nt: TGCGCCAGCAGCTTGGAGCAGGGGCCCCTCTCGGCTGAAGCTTTCTTT
abundance: .; j_gene: TRBJ1-4; d_gene: TRBD1; v_gene: TRBV5-1; CDR3aa: CASSVDRGNEKLFF; CDR3nt: TGCGCCAGCAGCGTGGACAGGGGTAATGAAAAACTGTTTTTT
abundance: few; j_gene: TRBJ2-1; d_gene: TRBD2; v_gene: TRBV7-7; CDR3aa: CASSPGTRYGEQFF; CDR3nt: TGTGCCAGCAGCCCCGGGACTAGGTATGGTGAGCAGTTCTTC
abundance: many; j_gene: TRBJ2-5; d_gene: .; v_gene: TRBV19; CDR3aa: CASSIDHSQETQYF; CDR3nt: TGTGCCAGTAGTATTGATCACAGCCAAGAGACCCAGTACTTC
abundance: .; j_gene: TRBJ1-4; d_gene: .; v_gene: TRBV2; CDR3aa: CASSRETGHEKLFF; CDR3nt: TGTGCCAGCAGTCGGGAAACCGGGCATGAAAAACTGTTTTTT
abundance: .; j_gene: TRBJ1-5; d_gene: .; v_gene: TRBV10-3; CDR3aa: CAISESLVVDRTYSNQPQHF; CDR3nt: TGTGCCATCAGTGAATCGTTGGTGGTGGACAGAACTTATAGCAATCAGCCCCAGCATTTT